The clone carrying this TCR beta chain was detected many times. The data were obtained in a study of regulatory T cells in long-lasting Graves disease. TCR beta libraries were built with iRepertoire HTBI primers and Arm-PCR of CDR3 regions. TCRdb called the multiplex PCR reads again in MiXCR, with one record for every CDR3 protein. Among over 250,000 distinct CDR3 sequences listed, roughly 21% were seen once. The time point is: persistent/refractory GD, antithyroid drugs over 5 years with positive TRAb. RNA isolated from PBMCs was used to make the TCR library. Germline assignment: CDR1 SGHVS and CDR2 FQNEAQ. V was pared by 2 bases and J by 8 bases, with 12 bases between. The length of the CDR3 is 14 residues.

This sample comprised peripheral blood mononuclear cells (PBMCs), obtained when the disease was refractory, from a patient treated with antithyroid drugs. The receptor comes from a female donor with Graves disease. This chain uses TRBV7-8 with TRBJ1-4, with D maybe TRBD1 (5 bases). This CDR3 reads CASSLLGTEEKLFF. The CDR3 coding sequence is TGTGCCAGCAGCTTATTAGGGACGGAAGAAAAACTGTTTTTT.